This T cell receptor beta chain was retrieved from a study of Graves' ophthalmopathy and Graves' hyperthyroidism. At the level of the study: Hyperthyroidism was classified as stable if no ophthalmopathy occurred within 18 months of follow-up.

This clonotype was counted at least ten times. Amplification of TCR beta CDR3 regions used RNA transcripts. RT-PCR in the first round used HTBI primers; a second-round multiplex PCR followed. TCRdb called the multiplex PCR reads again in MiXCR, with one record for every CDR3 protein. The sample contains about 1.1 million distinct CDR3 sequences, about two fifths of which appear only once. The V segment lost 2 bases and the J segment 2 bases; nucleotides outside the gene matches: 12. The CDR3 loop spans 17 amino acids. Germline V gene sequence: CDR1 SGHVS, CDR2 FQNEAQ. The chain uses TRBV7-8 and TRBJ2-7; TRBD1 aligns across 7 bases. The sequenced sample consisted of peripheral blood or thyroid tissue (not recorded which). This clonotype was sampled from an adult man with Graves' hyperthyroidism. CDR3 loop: CASSLWGPGQPPYEQYF. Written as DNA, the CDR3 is TGTGCCAGCAGCTTATGGGGGCCGGGACAGCCACCCTACGAGCAGTACTTC.